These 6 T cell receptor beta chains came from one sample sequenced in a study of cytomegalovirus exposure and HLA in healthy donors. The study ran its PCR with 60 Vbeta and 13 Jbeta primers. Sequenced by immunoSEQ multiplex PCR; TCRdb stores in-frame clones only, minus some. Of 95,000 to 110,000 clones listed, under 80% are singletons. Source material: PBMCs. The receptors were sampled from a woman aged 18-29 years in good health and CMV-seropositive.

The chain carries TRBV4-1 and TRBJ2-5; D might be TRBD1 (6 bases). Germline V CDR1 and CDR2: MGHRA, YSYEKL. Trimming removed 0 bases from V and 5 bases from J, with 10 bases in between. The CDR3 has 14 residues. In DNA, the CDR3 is TGCGCCAGCAGCCAAGATAACAGGGAGGAGACCCAGTACTTC. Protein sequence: CASSQDNREETQYF.

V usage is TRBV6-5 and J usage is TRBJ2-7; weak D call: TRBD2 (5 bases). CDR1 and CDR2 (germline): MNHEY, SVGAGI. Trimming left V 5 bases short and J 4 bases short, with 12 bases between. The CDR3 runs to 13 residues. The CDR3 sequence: CASSTSWEYEQYF. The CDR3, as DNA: TGTGCCAGCAGTACCTCCTGGGAGTACGAGCAGTACTTC.

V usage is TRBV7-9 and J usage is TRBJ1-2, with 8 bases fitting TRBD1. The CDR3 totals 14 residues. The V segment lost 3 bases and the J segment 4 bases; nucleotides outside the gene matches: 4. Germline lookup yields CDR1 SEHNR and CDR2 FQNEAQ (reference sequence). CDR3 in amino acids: CASSLSQGVYGYTF. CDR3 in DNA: TGTGCCAGCAGCTTGTCACAGGGGGTCTATGGCTACACCTTC.

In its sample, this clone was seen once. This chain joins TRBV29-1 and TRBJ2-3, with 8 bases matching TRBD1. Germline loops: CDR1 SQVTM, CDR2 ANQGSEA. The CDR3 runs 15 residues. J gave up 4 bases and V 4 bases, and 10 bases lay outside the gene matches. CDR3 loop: CSVVVAGGGPDTQYF. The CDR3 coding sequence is TGCAGCGTTGTTGTGGCAGGGGGCGGGCCAGATACGCAGTATTTT.

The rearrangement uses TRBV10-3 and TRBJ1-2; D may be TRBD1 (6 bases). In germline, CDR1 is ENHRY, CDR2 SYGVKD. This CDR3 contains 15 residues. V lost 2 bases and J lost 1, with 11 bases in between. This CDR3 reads CAISETGIGNYGYTF. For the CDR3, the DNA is TGTGCCATCAGTGAGACAGGGATTGGTAACTATGGCTACACCTTC.

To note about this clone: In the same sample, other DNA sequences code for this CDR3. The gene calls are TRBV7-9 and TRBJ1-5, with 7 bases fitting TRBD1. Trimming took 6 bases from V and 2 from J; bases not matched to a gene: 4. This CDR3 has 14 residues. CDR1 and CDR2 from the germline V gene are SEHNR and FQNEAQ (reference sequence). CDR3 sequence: CASSSTGGNQPQHF. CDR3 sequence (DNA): TGTGCCAGCAGTTCCACAGGGGGCAATCAGCCCCAGCATTTT.